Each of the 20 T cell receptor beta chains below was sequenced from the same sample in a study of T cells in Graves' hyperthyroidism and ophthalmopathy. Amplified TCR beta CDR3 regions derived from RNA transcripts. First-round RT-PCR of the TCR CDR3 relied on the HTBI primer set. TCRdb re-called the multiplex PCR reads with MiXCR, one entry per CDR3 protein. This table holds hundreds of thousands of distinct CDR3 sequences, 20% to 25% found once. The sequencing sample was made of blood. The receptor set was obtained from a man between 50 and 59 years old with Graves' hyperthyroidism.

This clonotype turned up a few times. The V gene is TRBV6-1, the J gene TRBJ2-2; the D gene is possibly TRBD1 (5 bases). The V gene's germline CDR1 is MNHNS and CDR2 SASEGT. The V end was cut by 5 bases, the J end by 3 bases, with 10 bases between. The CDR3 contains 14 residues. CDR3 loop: CASSRQGHTGELFF. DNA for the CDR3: TGTGCCAGCAGTCGGCAGGGCCACACCGGGGAGCTGTTTTTT.

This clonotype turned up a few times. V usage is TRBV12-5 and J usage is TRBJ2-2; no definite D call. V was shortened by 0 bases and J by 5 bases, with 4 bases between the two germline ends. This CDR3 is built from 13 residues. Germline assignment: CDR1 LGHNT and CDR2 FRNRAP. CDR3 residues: CASGLVTTGELFF. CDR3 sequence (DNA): TGTGCTAGTGGTTTGGTGACGACCGGGGAGCTGTTTTTT. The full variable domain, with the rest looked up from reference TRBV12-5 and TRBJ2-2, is DARVTQTPRHKVTEMGQEVTMRCQPILGHNTVFWYRQTMMQGLELLAYFRNRAPLDDSGMPKDRFSAEMPDATLATLKIQPSEPRDSAVYFCASGLVTTGELFFGEGSRLTVL.

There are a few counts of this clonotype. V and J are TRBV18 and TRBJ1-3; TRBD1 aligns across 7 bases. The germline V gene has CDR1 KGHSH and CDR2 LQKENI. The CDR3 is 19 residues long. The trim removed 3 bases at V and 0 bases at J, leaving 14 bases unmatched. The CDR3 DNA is TGTGCCAGCTCACCTTACCTTCCATCCGGGACAGCCTCTGGAAACACCATATATTTT. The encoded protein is CASSPYLPSGTASGNTIYF.

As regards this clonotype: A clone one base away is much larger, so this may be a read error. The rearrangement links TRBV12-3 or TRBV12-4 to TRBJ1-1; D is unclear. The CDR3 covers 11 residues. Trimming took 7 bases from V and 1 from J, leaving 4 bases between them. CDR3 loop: CASTKNTEAFF. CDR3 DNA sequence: TGTGCCAGCACCAAGAACACTGAAGCTTTCTTT.

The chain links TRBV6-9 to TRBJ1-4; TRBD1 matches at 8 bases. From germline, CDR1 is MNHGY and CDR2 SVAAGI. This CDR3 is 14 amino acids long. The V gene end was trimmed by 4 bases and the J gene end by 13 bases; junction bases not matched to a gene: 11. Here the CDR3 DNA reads TGTGCCAGCAGTTCGGACAGGGTAACCTCGCGACTGTTTTTT. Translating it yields CASSSDRVTSRLFF.

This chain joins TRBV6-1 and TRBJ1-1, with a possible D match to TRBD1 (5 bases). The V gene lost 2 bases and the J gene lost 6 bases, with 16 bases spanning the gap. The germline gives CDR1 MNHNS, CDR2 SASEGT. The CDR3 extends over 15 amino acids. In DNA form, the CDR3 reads TGTGCCAGCAGTGAATACCAGGGAAGTGATGCTGAAGCTTTCTTT. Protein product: CASSEYQGSDAEAFF.

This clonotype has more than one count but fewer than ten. The CDR3 region is CASSMGPRADYTF. The CDR3 coding sequence is TGTGCCAGTAGTATGGGGCCAAGGGCTGACTACACCTTC. The chain has TRBV19 and TRBJ1-2; TRBD1 is a possible D gene (5 bases). The length of the CDR3 is 13 residues. Germline lookup yields CDR1 LNHDA and CDR2 SQIVND (reference sequence). V dropped 3 bases and J dropped 10 bases, with 15 bases sitting between them.

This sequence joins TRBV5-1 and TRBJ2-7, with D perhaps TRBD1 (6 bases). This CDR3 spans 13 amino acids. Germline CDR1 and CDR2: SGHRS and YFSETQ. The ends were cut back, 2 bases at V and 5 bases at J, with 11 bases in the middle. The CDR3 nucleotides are TGCGCCAGCAGCTTACAGGGTAACGACGAGCAGTACTTC. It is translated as CASSLQGNDEQYF.

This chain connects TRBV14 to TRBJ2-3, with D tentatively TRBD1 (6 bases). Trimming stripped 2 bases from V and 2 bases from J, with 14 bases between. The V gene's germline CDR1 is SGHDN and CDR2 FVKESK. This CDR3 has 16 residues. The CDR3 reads CASSQLKDSNTDTQYF. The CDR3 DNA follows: TGTGCCAGCAGCCAATTAAAGGACAGCAACACAGATACGCAGTATTTT.

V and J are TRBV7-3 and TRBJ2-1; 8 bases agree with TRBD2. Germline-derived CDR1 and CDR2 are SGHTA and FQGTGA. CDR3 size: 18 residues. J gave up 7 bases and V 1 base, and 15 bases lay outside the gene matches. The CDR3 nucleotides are TGTGCCAGCAGCTTAATGAAGGCCGGGACTAGGGGGGGGAATGAGCAGTTCTTC. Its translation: CASSLMKAGTRGGNEQFF.

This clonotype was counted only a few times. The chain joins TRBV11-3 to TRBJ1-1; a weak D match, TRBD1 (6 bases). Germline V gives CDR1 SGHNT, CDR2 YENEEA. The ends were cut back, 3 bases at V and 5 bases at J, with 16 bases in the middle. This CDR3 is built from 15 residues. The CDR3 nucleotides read TGTGCCAGCAGCTTCGGGGGGCAGGGTGGAACTGAAGCTTTCTTT. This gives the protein CASSFGGQGGTEAFF. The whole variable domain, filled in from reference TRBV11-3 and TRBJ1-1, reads EAGVVQSPRYKIIEKKQPVAFWCNPISGHNTLYWYLQNLGQGPELLIRYENEEAVDDSQLPKDRFSAERLKGVDSTLKIQPAELGDSAVYLCASSFGGQGGTEAFFGQGTRLTVV.

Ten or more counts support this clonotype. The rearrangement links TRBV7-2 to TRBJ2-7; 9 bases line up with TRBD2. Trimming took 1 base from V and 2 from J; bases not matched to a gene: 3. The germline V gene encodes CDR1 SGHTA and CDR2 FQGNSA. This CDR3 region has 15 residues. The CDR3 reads CASSLEGGRAYEQYF. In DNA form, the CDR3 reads TGTGCCAGCAGCTTAGAGGGCGGGAGGGCCTACGAGCAGTACTTC.

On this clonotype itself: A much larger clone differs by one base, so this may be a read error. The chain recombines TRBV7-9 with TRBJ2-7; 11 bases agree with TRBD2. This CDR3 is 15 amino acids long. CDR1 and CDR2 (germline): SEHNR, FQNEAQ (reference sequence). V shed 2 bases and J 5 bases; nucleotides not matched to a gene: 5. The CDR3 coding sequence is TGTGCCAGCAGCTTACTGGGGACTAGCGGAGACGAGCAGTACTTC. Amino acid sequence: CASSLLGTSGDEQYF.

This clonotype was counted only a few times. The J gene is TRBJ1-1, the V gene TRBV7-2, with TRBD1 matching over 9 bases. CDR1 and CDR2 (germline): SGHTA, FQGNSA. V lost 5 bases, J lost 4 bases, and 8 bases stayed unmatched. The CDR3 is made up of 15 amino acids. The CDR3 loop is CASSISTGGVTEAFF. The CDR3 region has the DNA TGTGCCAGCAGCATCTCGACAGGGGGGGTCACTGAAGCTTTCTTT.

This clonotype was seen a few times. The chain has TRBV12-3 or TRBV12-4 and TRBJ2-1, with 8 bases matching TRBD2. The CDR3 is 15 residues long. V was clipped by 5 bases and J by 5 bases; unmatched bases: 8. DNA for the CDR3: TGTGCCAGCAGTCACAGCGGGAGTCACGACAATGAGCAGTTCTTC. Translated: CASSHSGSHDNEQFF.

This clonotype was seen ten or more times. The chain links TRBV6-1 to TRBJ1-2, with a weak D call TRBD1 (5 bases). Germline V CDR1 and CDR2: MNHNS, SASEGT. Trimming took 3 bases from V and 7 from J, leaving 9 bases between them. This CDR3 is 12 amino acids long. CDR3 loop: CASSDITGGYTF. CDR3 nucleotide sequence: TGTGCCAGCAGTGATATAACAGGTGGCTACACCTTC.

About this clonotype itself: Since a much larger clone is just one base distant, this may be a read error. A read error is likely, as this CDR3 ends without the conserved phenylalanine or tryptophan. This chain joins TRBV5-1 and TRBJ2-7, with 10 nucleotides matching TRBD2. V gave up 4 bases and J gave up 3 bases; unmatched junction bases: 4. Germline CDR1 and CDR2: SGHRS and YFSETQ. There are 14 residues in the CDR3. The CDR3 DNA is TGCGCCAGCAGCACCGGACTAGCGGTCTACGAGCAGTACCTC. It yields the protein CASSTGLAVYEQYL.

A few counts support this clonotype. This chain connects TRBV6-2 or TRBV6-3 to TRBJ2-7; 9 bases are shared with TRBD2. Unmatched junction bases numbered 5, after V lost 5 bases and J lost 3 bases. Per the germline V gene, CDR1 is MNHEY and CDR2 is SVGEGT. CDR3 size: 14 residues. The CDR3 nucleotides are TGTGCCAGCAGTGCTCGGACTAGCGTCTACGAGCAGTACTTC. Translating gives CASSARTSVYEQYF.

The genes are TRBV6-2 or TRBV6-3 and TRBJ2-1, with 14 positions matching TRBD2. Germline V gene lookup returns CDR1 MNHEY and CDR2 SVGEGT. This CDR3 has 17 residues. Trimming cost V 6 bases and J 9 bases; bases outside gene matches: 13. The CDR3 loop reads CASRTTSGRAHNVEQFF. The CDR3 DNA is TGTGCCAGCAGGACGACTAGCGGGAGGGCCCACAATGTTGAGCAGTTCTTC.

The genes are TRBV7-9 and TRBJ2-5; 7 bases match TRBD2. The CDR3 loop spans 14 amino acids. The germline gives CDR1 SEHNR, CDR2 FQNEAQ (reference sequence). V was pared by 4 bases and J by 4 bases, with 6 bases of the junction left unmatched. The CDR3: CASSYQRDLETQYF. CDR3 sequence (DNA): TGTGCCAGCAGCTACCAGCGGGATTTAGAGACCCAGTACTTC.